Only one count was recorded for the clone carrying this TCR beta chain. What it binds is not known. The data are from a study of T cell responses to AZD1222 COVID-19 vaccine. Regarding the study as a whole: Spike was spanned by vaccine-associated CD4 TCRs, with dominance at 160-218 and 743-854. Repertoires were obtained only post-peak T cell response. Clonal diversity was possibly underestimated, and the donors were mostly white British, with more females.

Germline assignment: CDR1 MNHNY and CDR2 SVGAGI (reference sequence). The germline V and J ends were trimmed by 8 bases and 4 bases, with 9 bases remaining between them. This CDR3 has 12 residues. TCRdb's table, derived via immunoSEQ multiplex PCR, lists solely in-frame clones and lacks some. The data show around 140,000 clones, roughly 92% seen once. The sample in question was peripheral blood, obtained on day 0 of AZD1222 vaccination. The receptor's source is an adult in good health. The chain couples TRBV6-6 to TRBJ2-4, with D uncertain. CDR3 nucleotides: TGTGCCAGCCAGGAGAAAAAAAACATTCAGTACTTC. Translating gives CASQEKKNIQYF.